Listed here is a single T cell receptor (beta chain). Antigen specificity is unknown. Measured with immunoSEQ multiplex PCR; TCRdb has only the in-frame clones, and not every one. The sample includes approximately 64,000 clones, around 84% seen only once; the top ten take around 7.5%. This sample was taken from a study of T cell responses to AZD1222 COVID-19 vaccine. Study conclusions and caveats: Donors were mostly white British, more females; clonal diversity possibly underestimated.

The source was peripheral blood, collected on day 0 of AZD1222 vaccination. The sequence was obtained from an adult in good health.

The CDR3 loop reads CASSPRGFTDTQYF. CDR3 bases: TGTGCCAGCAGCCCAAGGGGGTTCACAGATACGCAGTATTTT. This chain connects TRBV11-3 to TRBJ2-3, with TRBD1 as a possible D gene (6 bases). Germline V CDR1 and CDR2: SGHNT, YENEEA. The CDR3 covers 14 residues. Trimming stripped 5 bases from V and 2 bases from J, with 11 bases between.